Sequencing of this T cell receptor beta chain was carried out in a study of PD-1 blockade in classical Hodgkin lymphoma. Study findings and constraints: No one has yet defined what causes the repertoire differences, which may be disease activity or prior therapy. Reports described newly diagnosed patients as having lower baseline TCR diversity than healthy donors.

Note on this clone: Its cognate antigen is unknown.

As to time point: newly diagnosed, previously untreated cHL patient sample. Untreated, newly diagnosed classical Hodgkin lymphoma PBMCs were comparators. Produced via immunoSEQ multiplex PCR; TCRdb's table is partial and in-frame only. The sample shows over 60,000 clones, over 90% of them seen only once. The sequenced sample consisted of peripheral blood mononuclear cells (PBMCs). This TCR derives from a human donor with classical Hodgkin lymphoma.

The CDR3 spells CASRDRTGAYQPQHF. The CDR3 nucleotides read TGTGCCAGCAGGGACAGGACAGGAGCTTATCAGCCCCAGCATTTT. The rearrangement links TRBV2 to TRBJ1-5; 7 bases agree with TRBD1. V was pared by 6 bases and J by 5 bases, with 10 bases of the junction left unmatched. Per germline, CDR1 SNHLY and CDR2 FYNNEI. The CDR3 contains 15 residues.